This entry concerns a single TCR beta chain. This record belongs to a study of siplizumab effects on memory and regulatory T cells. This CDR3 contains 16 residues. The V end was cut by 2 bases, the J end by 0 bases, with 11 bases between. Germline CDR1 MNHEY, CDR2 SMNVEV (reference sequence). Clones were sequenced by immunoSEQ multiplex PCR, and TCRdb holds only the in-frame ones, with some missing. The sample lists about 110,000 clones; approximately 90% were seen once. V usage is TRBV27 and J usage is TRBJ2-1; D might be TRBD1 or TRBD2, each matching 5 bases. This receptor was taken from a human donor in good health. The sample consisted of Tregs sorted from blood. The CDR3 DNA reads as TGTGCCAGCAGTTTAGAGGGGCTAAGCTCCTACAATGAGCAGTTCTTC. Protein: CASSLEGLSSYNEQFF.